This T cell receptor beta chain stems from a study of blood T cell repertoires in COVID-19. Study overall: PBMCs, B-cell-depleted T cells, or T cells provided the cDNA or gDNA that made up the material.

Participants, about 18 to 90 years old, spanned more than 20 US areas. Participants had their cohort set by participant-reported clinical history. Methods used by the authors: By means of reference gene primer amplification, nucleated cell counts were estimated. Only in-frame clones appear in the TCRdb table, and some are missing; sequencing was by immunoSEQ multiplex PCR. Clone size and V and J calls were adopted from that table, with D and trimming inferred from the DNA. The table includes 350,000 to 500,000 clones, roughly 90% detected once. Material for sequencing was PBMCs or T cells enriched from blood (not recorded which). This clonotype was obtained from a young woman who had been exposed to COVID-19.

This chain's CDR3 is CASSLGQDASTDTQYF. The DNA of the CDR3 is TGCGCCAGCAGCTTGGGACAAGACGCTAGCACAGATACGCAGTATTTT. This rearrangement joins TRBV5-1 to TRBJ2-3; D is unclear. The CDR3 length is 16 residues. V dropped 0 bases and J dropped 0 bases, with 11 bases sitting between them. Germline V gives CDR1 SGHRS, CDR2 YFSETQ.